The clone carrying this T cell receptor beta chain came up many times. Its antigen remains unidentified. Making use of molecular barcodes, quantitative 5'-RACE generated TCR beta libraries. TCRdb called the 5' RACE reads again in MiXCR, with one record for every CDR3 protein. The sample lists approximately 540,000 distinct CDR3 sequences, roughly an eighth occurring once. These data come from a study of CD8 T cells in ankylosing spondylitis. CDR1 DFQATT and CDR2 SNEGSKA come from the germline V gene (reference sequence). CDR3 length: 18 residues. V was cut by 6 bases and J by 0 bases, with 23 bases left in between. General study findings and limits: Typical of ankylosing spondylitis blood, it appeared, was a TCR beta motif of roughly eight highly homologous variants.

The sequence came from a male donor with ankylosing spondylitis. The sample was blood, either unsorted or a sorted T cell fraction (not recorded which). The rearrangement links TRBV20-1 to TRBJ2-2; D uncertain. CDR3 region: CSARPGIVGYSNTGELFF. As DNA, the CDR3 is TGCAGTGCCCGTCCGGGTATAGTGGGATACTCGAACACCGGGGAGCTGTTTTTT.